Below, one T cell receptor (beta chain) is given with its context. Its antigen is unidentified. Time point noted: week 3, after first cycle of checkpoint inhibitor. Apart from a couple of fast progressors, RECIST 1.1 response was judged 12 weeks post-infusion. Patients had no prior systemic cancer treatment, immunosuppressants or other active cancers. DNA loading was fixed at 350 ng for all bulk PBMC samples. Only in-frame clones appear in the TCRdb table, and some are missing; sequencing was by immunoSEQ multiplex PCR. The sample holds 8,000 to 9,000 clones, nearly 90% seen once. This entry comes from a study of blood T cell dynamics during melanoma immunotherapy. Study-level points and caveats: Clones driving repertoire changes may be melanoma-specific or general immune activation.

This clonotype was obtained from a human donor with melanoma. The material was blood, obtained from a patient treated with checkpoint blockade.

The CDR3 sequence: CASSPRDRGKPNEKLFF. CDR3 bases: TGTGCCAGCAGCCCCAGGGACAGGGGTAAGCCTAATGAAAAACTGTTTTTT. The rearrangement uses TRBV9 and TRBJ1-4, with 10 bases matching TRBD1. Germline V gene sequence: CDR1 SGDLS, CDR2 YYNGEE. V was pared by 4 bases and J by 3 bases, with 9 bases of the junction left unmatched. The CDR3 has 17 amino acids. Supplemented by reference TRBV9 and TRBJ1-4, the full variable domain reads DSGVTQTPKHLITATGQRVTLRCSPRSGDLSVYWYQQSLDQGLQFLIQYYNGEERAKGNILERFSAQQFPDLHSELNLSSLELGDSALYFCASSPRDRGKPNEKLFFGSGTQLSVL.